This record concerns one TCR beta chain sequence. The antigen remains undetermined. The sample originates from a study of shared clonotypes between healthy human individuals. Trimming at V came to 0 bases and at J to 10 bases, leaving 5 bases not matched to a gene. CDR3 length: 16 residues. Germline-derived CDR1 and CDR2 are LGHNA and YSLEER. It was CD45RO-negative cells, positively selected for CCR7, that made up naive CD8 cells, with terminally differentiated effector memory CD45RA+ cells excluded. Produced via immunoSEQ multiplex PCR; TCRdb's table is partial and in-frame only. This table has fewer than 800,000 clones, 92% appearing once. Whole-study findings and limits: The four-donor shared clonotypes exceeded non-shared clonotypes in generation probability, with non-shared ones scoring lower. Naive subsets typically showed greater estimated richness than memory subsets.

This rearrangement joins TRBV4-3 to TRBJ2-1; 14 bases map to TRBD2. The source is a man between 25 and 39 years old in good health. Sample: naive CD8+ T cells sorted from blood. CDR3 DNA: TGCGCCAGCAGCCAAGAGGGACTAGCGGGAGTCAGCGAGCAGTTCTTC. Encoded protein: CASSQEGLAGVSEQFF.